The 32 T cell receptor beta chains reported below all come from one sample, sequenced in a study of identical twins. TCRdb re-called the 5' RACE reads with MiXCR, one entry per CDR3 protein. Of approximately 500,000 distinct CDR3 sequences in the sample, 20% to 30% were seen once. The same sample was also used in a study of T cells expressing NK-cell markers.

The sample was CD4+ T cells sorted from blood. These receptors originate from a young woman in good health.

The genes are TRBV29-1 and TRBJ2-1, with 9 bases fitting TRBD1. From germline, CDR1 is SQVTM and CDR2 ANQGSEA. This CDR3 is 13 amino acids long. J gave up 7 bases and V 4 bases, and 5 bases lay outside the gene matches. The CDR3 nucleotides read TGCAGCGTTGTGAGGACAGGGGAGAATGAGCAGTTCTTC. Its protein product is CSVVRTGENEQFF.

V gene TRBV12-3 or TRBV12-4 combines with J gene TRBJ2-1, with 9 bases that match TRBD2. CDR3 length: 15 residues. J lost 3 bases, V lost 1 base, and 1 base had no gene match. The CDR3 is CASSLGTSVYNEQFF. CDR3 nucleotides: TGTGCCAGCAGTTTAGGGACTAGCGTCTACAATGAGCAGTTCTTC.

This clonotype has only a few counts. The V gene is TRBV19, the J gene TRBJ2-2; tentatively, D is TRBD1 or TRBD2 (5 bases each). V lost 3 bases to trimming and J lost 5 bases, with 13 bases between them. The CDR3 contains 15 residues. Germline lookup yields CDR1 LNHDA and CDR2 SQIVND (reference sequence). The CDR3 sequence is CASSMTRAGTGELFF. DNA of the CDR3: TGTGCCAGTAGTATGACGAGGGCAGGGACCGGGGAGCTGTTTTTT.

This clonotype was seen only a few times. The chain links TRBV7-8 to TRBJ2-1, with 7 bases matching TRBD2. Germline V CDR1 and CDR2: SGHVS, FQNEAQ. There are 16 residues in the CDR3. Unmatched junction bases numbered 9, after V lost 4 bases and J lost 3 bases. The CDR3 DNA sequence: TGTGCCAGCAGCTCCCCGCCGGGACTAATCTACAATGAGCAGTTCTTC. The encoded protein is CASSSPPGLIYNEQFF.

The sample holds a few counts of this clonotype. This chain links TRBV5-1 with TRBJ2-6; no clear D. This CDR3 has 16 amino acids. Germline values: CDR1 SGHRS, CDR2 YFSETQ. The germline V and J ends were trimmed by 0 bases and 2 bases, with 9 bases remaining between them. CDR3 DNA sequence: TGCGCCAGCAGCTTGGGAATGGGCACTGGGGCCAACGTCCTGACTTTC. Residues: CASSLGMGTGANVLTF.

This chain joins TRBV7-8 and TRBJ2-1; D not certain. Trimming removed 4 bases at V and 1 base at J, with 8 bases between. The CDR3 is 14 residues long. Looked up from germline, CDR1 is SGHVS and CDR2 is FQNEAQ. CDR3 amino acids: CASSSYTSYNEQFF. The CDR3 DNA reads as TGTGCCAGCAGCTCCTATACGTCCTACAATGAGCAGTTCTTC.

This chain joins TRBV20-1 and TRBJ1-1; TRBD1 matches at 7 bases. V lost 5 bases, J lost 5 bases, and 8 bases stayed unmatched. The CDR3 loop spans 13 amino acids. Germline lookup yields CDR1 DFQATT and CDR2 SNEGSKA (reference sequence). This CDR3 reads CSARRTGSTEAFF. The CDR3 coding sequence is TGCAGTGCTCGACGGACAGGCAGTACTGAAGCTTTCTTT.

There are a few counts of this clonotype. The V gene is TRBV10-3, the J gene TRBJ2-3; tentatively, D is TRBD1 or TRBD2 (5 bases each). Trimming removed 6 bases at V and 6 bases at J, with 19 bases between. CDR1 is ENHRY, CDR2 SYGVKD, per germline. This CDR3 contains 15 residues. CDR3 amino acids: CAIRERGQLPDTQYF. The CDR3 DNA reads TGTGCCATCAGGGAGAGGGGCCAACTTCCGGATACGCAGTATTTT.

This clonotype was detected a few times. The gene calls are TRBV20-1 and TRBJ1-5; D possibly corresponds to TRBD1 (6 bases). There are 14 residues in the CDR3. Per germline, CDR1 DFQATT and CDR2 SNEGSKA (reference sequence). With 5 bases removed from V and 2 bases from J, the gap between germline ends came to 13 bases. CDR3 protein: CSARDIRGNQPQHF. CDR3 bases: TGCAGTGCTCGGGACATCCGGGGCAATCAGCCCCAGCATTTT.

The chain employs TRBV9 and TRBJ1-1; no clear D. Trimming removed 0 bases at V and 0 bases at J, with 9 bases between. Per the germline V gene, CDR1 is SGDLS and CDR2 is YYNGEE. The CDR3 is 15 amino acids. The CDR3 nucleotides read TGTGCCAGCAGCGTAGGGCACAGCTTGAACACTGAAGCTTTCTTT. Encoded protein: CASSVGHSLNTEAFF.

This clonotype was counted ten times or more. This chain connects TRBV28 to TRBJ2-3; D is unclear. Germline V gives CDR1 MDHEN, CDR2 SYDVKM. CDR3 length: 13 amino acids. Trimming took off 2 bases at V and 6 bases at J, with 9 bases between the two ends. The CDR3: CASSLPSEDTQYF. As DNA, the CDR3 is TGTGCCAGCAGTTTACCCAGTGAGGATACGCAGTATTTT.

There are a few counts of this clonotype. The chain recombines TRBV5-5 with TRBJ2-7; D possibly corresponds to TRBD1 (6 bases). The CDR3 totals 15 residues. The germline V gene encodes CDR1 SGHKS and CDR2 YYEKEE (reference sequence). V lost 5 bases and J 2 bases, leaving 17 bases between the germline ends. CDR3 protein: CASSLNDRRPYEQYF. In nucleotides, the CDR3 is TGTGCCAGCAGTTTGAACGACAGGAGACCCTACGAGCAGTACTTC.

The CDR3 reads CSARGSEGQPQHF. The CDR3 coding sequence is TGCAGTGCGAGGGGATCCGAAGGTCAGCCCCAGCATTTT. This sequence joins TRBV20-1 and TRBJ1-5, with D possibly being TRBD1 (5 bases). Germline CDR1 reads DFQATT; CDR2 reads SNEGSKA (reference sequence). Trimming pared 6 bases from V and 6 bases from J, leaving 15 bases between. This CDR3 is 13 amino acids long.

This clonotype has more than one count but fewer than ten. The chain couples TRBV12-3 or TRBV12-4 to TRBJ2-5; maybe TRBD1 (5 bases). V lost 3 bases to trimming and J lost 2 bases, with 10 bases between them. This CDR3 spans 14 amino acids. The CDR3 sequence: CASSFRRAQETQYF. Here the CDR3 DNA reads TGTGCCAGCAGTTTTCGCAGGGCTCAAGAGACCCAGTACTTC.

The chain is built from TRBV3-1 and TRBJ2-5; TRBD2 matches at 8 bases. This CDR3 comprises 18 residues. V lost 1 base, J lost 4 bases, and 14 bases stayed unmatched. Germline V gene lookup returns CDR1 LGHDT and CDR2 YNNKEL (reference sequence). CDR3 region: CASSQAPGGRNGGETQYF. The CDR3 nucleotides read TGTGCCAGCAGCCAAGCCCCGGGGGGGCGTAACGGTGGAGAGACCCAGTACTTC.

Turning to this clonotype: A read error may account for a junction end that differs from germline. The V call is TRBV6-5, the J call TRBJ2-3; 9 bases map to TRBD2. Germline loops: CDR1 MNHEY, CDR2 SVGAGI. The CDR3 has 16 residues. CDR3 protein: CASSDSTSGLTDTQYF. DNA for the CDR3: TGTGCCAGCAGTGACTCTACTAGCGGGCTCACAGATACGCAGTATTTT.

CDR3 sequence reads: CSARILAGVRDTQYF. CDR3 coding DNA: TGCAGTGCTAGAATACTAGCGGGAGTTCGAGATACGCAGTATTTT. The V and J genes are TRBV20-1 and TRBJ2-3; 11 nucleotides agree with TRBD2. Germline loops: CDR1 DFQATT, CDR2 SNEGSKA (reference sequence). The CDR3 runs 15 residues. After removal of 2 bases from V and 5 bases from J, the junction contained 6 bases not matched to a gene.

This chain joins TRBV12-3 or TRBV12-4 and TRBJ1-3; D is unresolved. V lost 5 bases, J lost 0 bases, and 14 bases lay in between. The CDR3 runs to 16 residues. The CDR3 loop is CASSPHLPHSGNTIYF. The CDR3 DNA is TGTGCCAGCAGTCCACACCTACCACACTCTGGAAACACCATATATTTT.

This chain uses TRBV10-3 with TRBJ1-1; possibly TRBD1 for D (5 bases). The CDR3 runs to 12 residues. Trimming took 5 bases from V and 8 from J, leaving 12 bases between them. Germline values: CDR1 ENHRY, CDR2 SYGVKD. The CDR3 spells CAISPAGGEAFF. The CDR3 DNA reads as TGTGCCATCAGTCCCGCGGGGGGGGAAGCTTTCTTT.

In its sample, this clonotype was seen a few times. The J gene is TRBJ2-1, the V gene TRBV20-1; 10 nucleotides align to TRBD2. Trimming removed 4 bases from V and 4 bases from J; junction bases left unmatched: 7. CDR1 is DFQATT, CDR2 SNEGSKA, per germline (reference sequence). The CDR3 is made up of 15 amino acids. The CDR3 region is CSAKYSGRSYNEQFF. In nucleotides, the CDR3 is TGCAGTGCTAAATATAGCGGGAGGTCTTACAATGAGCAGTTCTTC.

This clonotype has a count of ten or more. CDR3 sequence: CASSLTAGTDTQYF. The DNA for the CDR3 is TGCGCCAGCAGCTTGACGGCAGGGACAGATACGCAGTATTTT. The chain links TRBV5-1 to TRBJ2-3, with D maybe TRBD1 (5 bases). The CDR3 extends over 14 amino acids. V was shortened by 1 base and J by 3 bases, with 9 bases between the two germline ends. From germline, CDR1 is SGHRS and CDR2 YFSETQ.

Written as DNA, the CDR3 is TGCGCCAGCAGCCAAGAGTACCCTAGAGGGGAGCTGTTTTTT. Its translation: CASSQEYPRGELFF. The chain uses TRBV4-3 and TRBJ2-2; D unclear. Per the germline V gene, CDR1 is LGHNA and CDR2 is YSLEER. The CDR3 totals 14 residues. With 0 bases removed from V and 8 bases from J, the gap between germline ends came to 10 bases.

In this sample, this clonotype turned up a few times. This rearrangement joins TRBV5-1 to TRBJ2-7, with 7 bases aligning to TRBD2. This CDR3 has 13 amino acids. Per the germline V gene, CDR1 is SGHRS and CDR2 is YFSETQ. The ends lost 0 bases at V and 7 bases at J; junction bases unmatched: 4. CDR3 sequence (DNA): TGCGCCAGCAGCTTGGCCGAGGGAGGGGAGCAGTACTTC. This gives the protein CASSLAEGGEQYF. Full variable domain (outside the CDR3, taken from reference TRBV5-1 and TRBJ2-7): KAGVTQTPRYLIKTRGQQVTLSCSPISGHRSVSWYQQTPGQGLQFLFEYFSETQRNKGNFPGRFSGRQFSNSRSEMNVSTLELGDSALYLCASSLAEGGEQYFGPGTRLTVT.

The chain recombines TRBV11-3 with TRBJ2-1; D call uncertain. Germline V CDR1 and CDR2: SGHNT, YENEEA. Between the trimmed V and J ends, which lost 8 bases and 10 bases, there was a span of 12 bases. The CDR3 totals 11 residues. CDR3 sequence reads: CASAAFGEQFF. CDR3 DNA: TGTGCCAGCGCCGCCTTCGGGGAGCAGTTCTTC.

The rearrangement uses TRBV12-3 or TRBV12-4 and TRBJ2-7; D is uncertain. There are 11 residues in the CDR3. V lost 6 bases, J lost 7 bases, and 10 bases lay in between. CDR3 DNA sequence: TGTGCCAGCAGCCGGAGTTGGGAGCAGTACTTC. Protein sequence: CASSRSWEQYF.

CDR3 sequence: CASRYTMNTEAFF. DNA of the CDR3: TGTGCCAGCAGGTACACTATGAACACTGAAGCTTTCTTT. The chain carries TRBV6-5 and TRBJ1-1; D is unresolved. This CDR3 contains 13 residues. Trimming pared 6 bases from V and 0 bases from J, leaving 8 bases between. The germline V gene has CDR1 MNHEY and CDR2 SVGAGI.

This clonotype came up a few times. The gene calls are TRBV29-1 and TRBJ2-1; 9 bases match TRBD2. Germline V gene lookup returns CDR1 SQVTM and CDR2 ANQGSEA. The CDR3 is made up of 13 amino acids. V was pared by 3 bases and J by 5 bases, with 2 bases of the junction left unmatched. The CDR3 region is CSVEASGDNEQFF. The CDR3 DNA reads TGCAGCGTTGAGGCTAGCGGGGACAATGAGCAGTTCTTC.

CDR3 sequence (DNA): TGCGCCAGCACTATCACAGGGGCCTCCTACAATGAGCAGTTCTTC. This translates into CASTITGASYNEQFF. The chain employs TRBV4-1 and TRBJ2-1, with 7 nucleotides matching TRBD1. The germline V gene has CDR1 MGHRA and CDR2 YSYEKL. Germline trimming cut 7 bases from V and 0 bases from J; bases unmatched to any gene: 6. The CDR3 contains 15 residues.

CDR3 bases: TGTGCCAGCAGCCAAGAGGCAGTCACTGCAGGGGCTTTCTTT. The encoded protein is CASSQEAVTAGAFF. This sequence joins TRBV3-1 and TRBJ1-1, with TRBD1 as a possible D gene (5 bases). V dropped 0 bases and J dropped 11 bases, with 16 bases sitting between them. The germline CDR1 and CDR2 sequences are LGHDT and YNNKEL (reference sequence). The CDR3 runs to 14 residues.

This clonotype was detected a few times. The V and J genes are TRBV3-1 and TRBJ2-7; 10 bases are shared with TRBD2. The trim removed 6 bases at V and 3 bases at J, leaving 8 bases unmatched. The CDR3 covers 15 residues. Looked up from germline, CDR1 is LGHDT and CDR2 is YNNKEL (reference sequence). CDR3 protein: CASRFGLAEIYEQYF. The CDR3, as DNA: TGTGCCAGCAGGTTCGGACTAGCGGAAATCTACGAGCAGTACTTC.

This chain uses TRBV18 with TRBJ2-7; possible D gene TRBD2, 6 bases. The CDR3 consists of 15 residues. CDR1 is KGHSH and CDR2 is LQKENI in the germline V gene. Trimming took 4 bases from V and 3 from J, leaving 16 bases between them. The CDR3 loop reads CASSLGRGLYYEQYF. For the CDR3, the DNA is TGTGCCAGCTCACTGGGACGCGGACTATACTACGAGCAGTACTTC.

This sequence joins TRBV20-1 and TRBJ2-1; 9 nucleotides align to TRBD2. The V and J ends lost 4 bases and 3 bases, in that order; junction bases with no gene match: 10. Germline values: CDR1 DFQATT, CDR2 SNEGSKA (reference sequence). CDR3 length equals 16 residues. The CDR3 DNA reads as TGCAGTGCTATAATTTTGGCTAGCGGGGACTACAATGAGCAGTTCTTC. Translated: CSAIILASGDYNEQFF.